One T cell receptor (beta chain) is described in this entry. Its antigen is as yet unknown. This table comes from immunoSEQ multiplex PCR, and its TCRdb copy is limited to in-frame clones, with some not included. The table has fewer than 1.6 million clones, approximately 98.5% seen once; the top ten hold 0.36%. This entry comes from a study of shared clonotypes between healthy human individuals. Study overall: Serving as donors were two women and three men, whose ages spanned 18 to 49. There were three CD4 naive, three CD4 memory, two CD8 naive and one CD8 memory plates per donor. Study results and caveats: Among donors, the sharing of clonotypes was expected to be influenced by sequencing depth.

The CDR3 consists of 14 residues. Trimming stripped 6 bases from V and 3 bases from J, with 14 bases between. The germline CDR1 and CDR2 sequences are SGHTA and FQGNSA. J is TRBJ2-5 and V is TRBV7-2; the D gene is possibly TRBD2 (5 bases). Sequenced sample: naive CD4+ T cells sorted from blood. Subset meaning: CD45RA+ positively selected. The sequence was obtained from a man aged 25-45 years in good health. In DNA, the CDR3 is TGTGCCAGCAGTCGGTACGGGCGGGAAGAGACCCAGTACTTC. It codes for CASSRYGREETQYF.